This T cell receptor beta chain emerged from a study of T cell repertoires in cytomegalovirus infection. This clonotype has a count of ten or more. Unmatched junction bases numbered 8, after V lost 5 bases and J lost 6 bases. The germline V gene has CDR1 SGHTA and CDR2 FQGNSA. The CDR3 is made up of 14 amino acids. TCRdb reanalysed the reads using MiXCR and keeps one entry per CDR3 protein. This table holds hundreds of thousands of distinct CDR3 sequences, approximately 31% found once. Material: PBMCs. The chain has TRBV7-2 and TRBJ2-3; 7 nucleotides line up with TRBD1. This TCR was recovered from a human donor in good health (CMV status not recorded). Some clones in this sample may be carry-over from other donors' samples. The CDR3 DNA follows: TGTGCCAGCAGCGAACAACAGGGGCCGGATACGCAGTATTTT. It translates to CASSEQQGPDTQYF.